This entry concerns a single T cell receptor beta chain. This record belongs to a study of blood T cell repertoires in COVID-19. The wider study: Samples taken during acute and convalescent COVID-19 were collected in the United States, Italy and Spain. T cells, B-cell-depleted T cells, or PBMCs provided the cDNA or gDNA that served as material.

The CDR3 is 14 residues long. Per the germline V gene, CDR1 is SGHTA and CDR2 is FQGTGA. Germline trimming cut 2 bases from V and 4 bases from J; bases unmatched to any gene: 3. Under the authors' procedure: Nucleated cell number was recorded as an estimate derived from reference gene primer amplification. Here immunoSEQ multiplex PCR was the method, and the copy in TCRdb shows in-frame clones only, minus some. The DNA gave D and trimming, while V, J and clone size come from that table. The data show more than 60,000 clones, with about 88% seen just once and approximately 15% held by the top ten. This TCR was sampled from a woman older than 75 with active or convalescent COVID-19. V and J are TRBV7-3 and TRBJ2-5; 8 bases align to TRBD2. Sequenced material: peripheral blood. The CDR3: CASSLAGGSETQYF. The CDR3, as DNA: TGTGCCAGCAGCTTAGCGGGGGGATCAGAGACCCAGTACTTC.